Detailed here is one TCR beta chain. V trimming: 4 bases; J trimming: 1 base; junction bases outside the gene matches: 4. The CDR3 is made up of 14 amino acids. Per germline, CDR1 SGHRS and CDR2 YFSETQ. This record belongs to a study of blood T cell repertoires in COVID-19. Study in general: Specimens from acute and convalescent COVID-19 originated in the United States, Italy and Spain. T cells, B-cell-depleted T cells, or PBMCs supplied cDNA or gDNA.

Methods used by the authors: Estimated nucleated cell counts came from reference gene primer amplification. Only in-frame clones appear in the TCRdb table, and some are missing; sequencing was by immunoSEQ multiplex PCR. From that table come the V and J calls and clone size; the DNA was used to work out D and trimming. This sample has about 11,000 clones, with around 91% found just once. Sequencing was done on a sample of peripheral blood. The clonotype was recovered from a human donor in a cohort sampled during active COVID-19. The genes are TRBV5-1 and TRBJ1-2; 7 nucleotides match TRBD1. The CDR3 nucleotides read TGCGCCAGCAGCCCCCAGGGGGATAACTATGGCTACACCTTC. Protein product: CASSPQGDNYGYTF.